What follows are 17 T cell receptor beta chains derived from one specimen sequenced in a study of shared clonotypes between healthy human individuals. Libraries were prepared by immunoSEQ multiplex PCR; TCRdb keeps only in-frame clonotypes and omits some of them. The table records millions of clones, around nine tenths of them present only once. The sequenced sample was naive CD4+ T cells sorted from blood. Stated subset: CD45RA+ positively selected. The receptors come from a man between 18 and 29 years old in good health.

The chain carries TRBV7-8 and TRBJ1-2; TRBD1 is a possible D gene (5 bases). Germline CDR1 SGHVS, CDR2 FQNEAQ. V was pared by 5 bases and J by 3 bases, with 7 bases between. The CDR3 has 12 residues. Here the CDR3 reads CASSGADYGYTF. DNA for the CDR3: TGTGCCAGCAGCGGGGCGGACTATGGCTACACCTTC.

V is TRBV5-6 and J is TRBJ1-1; no clear D gene. CDR1 SGHDT and CDR2 YYEEEE come from the germline V gene. CDR3 length: 16 amino acids. Trimming pared 0 bases from V and 0 bases from J, leaving 12 bases between. CDR3 sequence: CASSLALYRVNTEAFF. CDR3 DNA: TGTGCCAGCAGCTTGGCCTTGTATAGGGTGAACACTGAAGCTTTCTTT.

The chain has TRBV6-1 and TRBJ2-3; D is unclear. With 2 bases removed from V and 2 bases from J, the gap between germline ends came to 5 bases. The CDR3 runs 13 residues. In germline, CDR1 is MNHNS, CDR2 SASEGT. This chain's CDR3 is CASSETYTDTQYF. For the CDR3, the DNA is TGTGCCAGCAGTGAAACCTACACAGATACGCAGTATTTT.

This chain joins TRBV7-2 and TRBJ2-1; D is perhaps TRBD1 (6 bases). This CDR3 is built from 14 residues. Trimming shortened V by 2 bases and J by 3 bases, and 8 bases separated the two germline ends. Looked up from germline, CDR1 is SGHTA and CDR2 is FQGNSA. CDR3 amino acids: CASSLKTGYNEQFF. CDR3 nucleotide sequence: TGTGCCAGCAGCTTAAAGACAGGCTACAATGAGCAGTTCTTC.

This chain links TRBV5-1 with TRBJ2-1, with D possibly being TRBD1 or TRBD2 (7 bases each). The CDR3 has 14 amino acids. Between the trimmed V and J ends, which lost 4 bases and 6 bases, there was a span of 14 bases. Germline assignment: CDR1 SGHRS and CDR2 YFSETQ. CDR3 protein: CASSLRGGGNEQFF. As DNA, the CDR3 is TGCGCCAGCAGCCTCAGGGGGGGCGGCAATGAGCAGTTCTTC.

The J gene is TRBJ1-1, the V gene TRBV25-1, with 10 nucleotides matching TRBD1. Trimming removed 4 bases from V and 4 bases from J; junction bases left unmatched: 6. Germline V CDR1 and CDR2: MGHDK, SYGVNS. The CDR3 sequence is 15 residues long. The CDR3: CASSGDRGDSTEAFF. The CDR3 bases are TGTGCCAGCAGTGGGGACAGGGGTGATAGCACTGAAGCTTTCTTT.

This chain joins TRBV6-6 and TRBJ1-6; 9 nucleotides line up with TRBD1. The V segment lost 8 bases and the J segment 8 bases; nucleotides outside the gene matches: 4. From germline, CDR1 is MNHNY and CDR2 SVGAGI (reference sequence). The CDR3 spans 13 residues. The CDR3 protein is CASEGTGYSPLHF. The CDR3 nucleotides are TGTGCCAGCGAGGGGACAGGGTATTCACCCCTCCACTTT.

This clone was detected only once. The chain combines TRBV6-1 with TRBJ2-3; no definite D call. The CDR3 sequence is 14 residues long. Germline CDR1 MNHNS, CDR2 SASEGT. The V and J ends lost 4 bases and 4 bases respectively, with 12 bases between them. CDR3 sequence reads: CASSVVGGADTQYF. The CDR3 nucleotides read TGTGCCAGCAGTGTGGTAGGCGGCGCAGATACGCAGTATTTT.

The J gene is TRBJ1-6, the V gene TRBV5-8; D is undetermined. V was clipped by 4 bases and J by 9 bases, with 14 bases between them. CDR1 is SGHTS and CDR2 is YDEGEE in the germline V gene. There are 14 residues in the CDR3. The CDR3 DNA reads TGTGCCAGCAGCCCGGGTTTTTTGGGTTCACCCCTCCACTTT. Amino acid sequence: CASSPGFLGSPLHF.

This clone appeared once. The chain carries TRBV30 and TRBJ2-2, with D perhaps matching TRBD1 or TRBD2 (5 bases each). The CDR3 covers 14 residues. Germline CDR1 and CDR2: GTSNPN and SVGIG (reference sequence). V shed 6 bases and J shed 8 bases, with 19 bases lying between them. The CDR3, as DNA: TGTGCCTGTTTAACCGGGACCCTCGCTGGGGAGCTGTTTTTT. It encodes CACLTGTLAGELFF.

The rearrangement joins TRBV2 to TRBJ1-5, with 7 bases fitting TRBD1. From germline, CDR1 is SNHLY and CDR2 FYNNEI. J was trimmed by 1 base and V by 8 bases; bases with no gene match: 11. The CDR3 sequence is 16 residues long. The CDR3 spells CASHTSGTASNQPQHF. CDR3 DNA sequence: TGTGCCAGCCACACTTCCGGGACAGCCAGCAATCAGCCCCAGCATTTT. The whole variable domain, filled in from reference TRBV2 and TRBJ1-5, reads EPEVTQTPSHQVTQMGQEVILRCVPISNHLYFYWYRQILGQKVEFLVSFYNNEISEKSEIFDDQFSVERPDGSNFTLKIRSTKLEDSAMYFCASHTSGTASNQPQHFGDGTRLSIL.

V gene TRBV19 combines with J gene TRBJ1-6; 9 bases map to TRBD1. Trimming removed 7 bases from V and 10 bases from J; junction bases left unmatched: 8. The CDR3 covers 14 residues. Germline assignment: CDR1 LNHDA and CDR2 SQIVND (reference sequence). The CDR3 DNA sequence: TGTGCCAGTACCAAGGGACAGGGAAAATCACCCCTCCACTTT. Translated: CASTKGQGKSPLHF.

This sequence joins TRBV6-5 and TRBJ2-4, with 12 bases fitting TRBD2. V lost 6 bases and J lost 13; bases outside the gene matches: 13. The CDR3 has 15 amino acids. Germline V CDR1 and CDR2: MNHEY, SVGAGI. CDR3 region: CASSRRTSGISSQYF. The CDR3 DNA reads TGTGCCAGCAGCCGACGGACTAGCGGGATTTCCTCGCAGTACTTC.

With respect to this clone: The identical CDR3 is also encoded by other nucleotide sequences in the sample. V gene TRBV5-1 combines with J gene TRBJ1-1, with a possible D match to TRBD1 (6 bases). V lost 0 bases and J lost 4, with 10 bases in between. In germline, CDR1 is SGHRS, CDR2 YFSETQ. The CDR3 runs 14 residues. DNA of the CDR3: TGCGCCAGCAGCTTGGTACAGGGTGGCACTGAAGCTTTCTTT. It translates to CASSLVQGGTEAFF.

The chain couples TRBV5-1 to TRBJ2-2; no definite D call. The V end was cut by 6 bases, the J end by 6 bases, with 18 bases between. The CDR3 totals 15 residues. Germline V gene lookup returns CDR1 SGHRS and CDR2 YFSETQ. The CDR3 DNA reads as TGCGCCAGCAATGCCCTGGACGCAGGCGCCGGGGAGCTGTTTTTT. This sequence encodes CASNALDAGAGELFF.

The chain uses TRBV30 and TRBJ1-6; no reliable D call. CDR3 length equals 15 residues. Germline assignment: CDR1 GTSNPN and CDR2 SVGIG (reference sequence). V was clipped by 0 bases and J by 5 bases, with 11 bases between them. The CDR3 region has the DNA TGTGCCTGGAGTGTACTATGGCAGGATAATTCACCCCTCCACTTT. Its translation: CAWSVLWQDNSPLHF.

The chain joins TRBV5-1 to TRBJ1-4; TRBD1 matches at 10 bases. The CDR3 runs to 16 residues. The J segment lost 3 bases and the V segment lost 4 bases, leaving 6 bases of the junction unmatched. Per the germline V gene, CDR1 is SGHRS and CDR2 is YFSETQ. The CDR3 protein is CASSLNGQGANEKLFF. The DNA for the CDR3 is TGCGCCAGCAGCCTAAATGGACAGGGGGCTAATGAAAAACTGTTTTTT.